The source of this TCR beta chain is a study of control samples from healthy donors and cancer patients. CDR3 length: 14 residues. CDR1 and CDR2 from the germline V gene are SGHTA and FQGNSA. The J segment lost 4 bases and the V segment lost 3 bases, leaving 4 bases of the junction unmatched. Assay used: immunoSEQ multiplex PCR; TCRdb lists only in-frame clones, some missing. The sample records around 180,000 clones, approximately 92% being singletons. The rearrangement uses TRBV7-2 and TRBJ1-2, with 8 bases that match TRBD1. The source is a woman aged 40 to 50 in good health. Input material: blood. The DNA for the CDR3 is TGTGCCAGCAGCTTGGACACAGGGGGCTATGGCTACACCTTC. Amino acids: CASSLDTGGYGYTF.